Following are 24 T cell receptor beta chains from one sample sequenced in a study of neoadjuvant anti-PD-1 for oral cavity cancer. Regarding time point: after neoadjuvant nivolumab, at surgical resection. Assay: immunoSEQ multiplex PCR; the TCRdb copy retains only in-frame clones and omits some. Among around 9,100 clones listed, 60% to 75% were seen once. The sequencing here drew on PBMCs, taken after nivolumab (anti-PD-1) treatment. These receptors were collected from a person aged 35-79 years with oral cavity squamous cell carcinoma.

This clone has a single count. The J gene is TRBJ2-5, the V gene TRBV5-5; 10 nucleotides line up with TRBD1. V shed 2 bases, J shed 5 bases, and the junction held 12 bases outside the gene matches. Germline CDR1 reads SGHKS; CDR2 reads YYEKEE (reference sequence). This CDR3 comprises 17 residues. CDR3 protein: CASSFIRTGGLSETQYF. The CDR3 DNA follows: TGTGCCAGCAGCTTCATTAGGACAGGGGGACTGTCTGAGACCCAGTACTTC.

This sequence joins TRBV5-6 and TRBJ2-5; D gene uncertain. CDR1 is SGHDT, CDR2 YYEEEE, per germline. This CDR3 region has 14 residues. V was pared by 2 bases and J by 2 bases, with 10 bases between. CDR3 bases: TGTGCCAGCAGCTTCGGCCCACGACAAGAGACCCAGTACTTC. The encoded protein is CASSFGPRQETQYF.

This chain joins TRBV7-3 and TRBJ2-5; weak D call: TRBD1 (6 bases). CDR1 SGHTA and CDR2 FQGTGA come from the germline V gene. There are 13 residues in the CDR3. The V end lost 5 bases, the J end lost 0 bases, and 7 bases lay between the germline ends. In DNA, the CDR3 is TGTGCCAGCAGCGGGGGCTACCAAGAGACCCAGTACTTC. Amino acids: CASSGGYQETQYF.

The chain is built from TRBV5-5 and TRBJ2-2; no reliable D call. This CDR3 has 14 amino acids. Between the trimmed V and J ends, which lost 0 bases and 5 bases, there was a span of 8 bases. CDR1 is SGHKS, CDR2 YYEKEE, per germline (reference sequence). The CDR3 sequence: CASSLVVATGELFF. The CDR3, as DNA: TGTGCCAGCAGCTTGGTTGTGGCTACCGGGGAGCTGTTTTTT.

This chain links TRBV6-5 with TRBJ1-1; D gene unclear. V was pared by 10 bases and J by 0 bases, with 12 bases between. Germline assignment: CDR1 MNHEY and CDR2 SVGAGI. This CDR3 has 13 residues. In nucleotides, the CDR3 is TGTGCCACCTCTCTCGAGCTGAACACTGAAGCTTTCTTT. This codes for CATSLELNTEAFF.

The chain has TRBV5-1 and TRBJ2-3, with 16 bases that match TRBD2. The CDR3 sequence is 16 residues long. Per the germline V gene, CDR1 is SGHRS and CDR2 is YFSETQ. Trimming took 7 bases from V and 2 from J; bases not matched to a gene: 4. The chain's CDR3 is CASSGLAGGITDTQYF. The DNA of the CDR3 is TGCGCCAGCTCGGGACTAGCGGGGGGGATCACAGATACGCAGTATTTT.

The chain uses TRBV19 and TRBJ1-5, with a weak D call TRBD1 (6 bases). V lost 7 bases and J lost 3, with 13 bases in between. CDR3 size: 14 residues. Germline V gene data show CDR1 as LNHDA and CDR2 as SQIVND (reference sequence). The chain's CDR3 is CASTGQIYNQPQHF. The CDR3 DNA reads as TGTGCCAGTACCGGACAGATCTACAATCAGCCCCAGCATTTT.

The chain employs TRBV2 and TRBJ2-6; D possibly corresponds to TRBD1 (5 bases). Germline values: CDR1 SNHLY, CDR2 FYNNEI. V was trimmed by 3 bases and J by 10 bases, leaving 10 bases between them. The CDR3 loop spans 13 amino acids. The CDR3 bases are TGTGCCAGCAGTGACCAGGGTACGAACGTCCTGACTTTC. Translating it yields CASSDQGTNVLTF. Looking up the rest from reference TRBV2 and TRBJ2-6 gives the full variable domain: EPEVTQTPSHQVTQMGQEVILRCVPISNHLYFYWYRQILGQKVEFLVSFYNNEISEKSEIFDDQFSVERPDGSNFTLKIRSTKLEDSAMYFCASSDQGTNVLTFGAGSRLTVL.

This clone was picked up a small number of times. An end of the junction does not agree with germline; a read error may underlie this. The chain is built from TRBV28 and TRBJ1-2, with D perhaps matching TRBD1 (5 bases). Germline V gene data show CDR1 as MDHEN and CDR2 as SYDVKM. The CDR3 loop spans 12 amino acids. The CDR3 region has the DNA TGCCTCGGGGGGAGCCCTTTCTATGGCTACACCTTC. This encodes CLGGSPFYGYTF.

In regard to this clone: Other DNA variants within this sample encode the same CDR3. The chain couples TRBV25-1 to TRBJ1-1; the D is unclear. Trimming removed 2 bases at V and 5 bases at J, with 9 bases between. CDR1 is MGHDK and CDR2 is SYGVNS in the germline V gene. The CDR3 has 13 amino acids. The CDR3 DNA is TGTGCCAGCAGTGAACGAGAAGCTACTGAAGCTTTCTTT. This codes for CASSEREATEAFF.

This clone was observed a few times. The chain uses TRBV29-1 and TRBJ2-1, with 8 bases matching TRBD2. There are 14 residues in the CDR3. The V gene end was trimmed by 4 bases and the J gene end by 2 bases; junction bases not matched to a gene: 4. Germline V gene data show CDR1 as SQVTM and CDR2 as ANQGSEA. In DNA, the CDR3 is TGCAGCGTTGTAGGCGGGGGGCCCTACAATGAGCAGTTCTTC. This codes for CSVVGGGPYNEQFF.

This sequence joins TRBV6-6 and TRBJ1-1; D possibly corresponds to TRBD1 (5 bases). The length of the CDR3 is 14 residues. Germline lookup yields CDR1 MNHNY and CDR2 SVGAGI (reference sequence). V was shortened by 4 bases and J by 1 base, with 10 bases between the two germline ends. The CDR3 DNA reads TGTGCCAGCAGTTGGCAGGGCCGGAACACTGAAGCTTTCTTT. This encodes CASSWQGRNTEAFF.

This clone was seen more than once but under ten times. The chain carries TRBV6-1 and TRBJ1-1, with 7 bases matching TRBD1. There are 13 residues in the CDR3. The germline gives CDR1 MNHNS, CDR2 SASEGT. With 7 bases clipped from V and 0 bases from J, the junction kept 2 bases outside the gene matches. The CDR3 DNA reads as TGTGCCAGCAAGGGACAGATGAACACTGAAGCTTTCTTT. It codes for CASKGQMNTEAFF.

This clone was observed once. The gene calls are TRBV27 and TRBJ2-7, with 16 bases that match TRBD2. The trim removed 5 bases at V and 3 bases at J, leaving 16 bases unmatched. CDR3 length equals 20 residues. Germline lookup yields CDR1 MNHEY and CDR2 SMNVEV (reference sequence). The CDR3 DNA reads TGTGCCAGCAGTAAAGTACCGGGACTAGCGGGAGGGTACGGGGACTACGAGCAGTACTTC. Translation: CASSKVPGLAGGYGDYEQYF.

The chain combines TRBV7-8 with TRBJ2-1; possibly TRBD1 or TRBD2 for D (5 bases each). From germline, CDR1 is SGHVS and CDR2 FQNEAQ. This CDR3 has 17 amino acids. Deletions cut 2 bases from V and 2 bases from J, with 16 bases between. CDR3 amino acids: CASSLLAAGRPYNEQFF. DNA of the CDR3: TGTGCCAGCAGCTTACTAGCAGCAGGGCGACCCTACAATGAGCAGTTCTTC. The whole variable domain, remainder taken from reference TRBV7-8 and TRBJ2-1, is GAGVSQSPRYKVAKRGQDVALRCDPISGHVSLFWYQQALGQGPEFLTYFQNEAQLDKSGLPSDRFFAERPEGSVSTLKIQRTQQEDSAVYLCASSLLAAGRPYNEQFFGPGTRLTVL.

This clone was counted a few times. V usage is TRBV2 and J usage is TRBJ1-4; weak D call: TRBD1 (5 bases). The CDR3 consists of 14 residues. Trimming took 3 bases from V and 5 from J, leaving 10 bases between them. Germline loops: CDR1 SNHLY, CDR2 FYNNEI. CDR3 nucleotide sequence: TGTGCCAGCAGTGATTTACGGGACAATGAAAAACTGTTTTTT. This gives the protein CASSDLRDNEKLFF.

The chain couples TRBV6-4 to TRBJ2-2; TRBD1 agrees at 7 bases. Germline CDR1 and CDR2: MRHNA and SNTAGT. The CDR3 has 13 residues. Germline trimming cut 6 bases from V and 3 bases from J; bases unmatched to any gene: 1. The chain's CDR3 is CASRGQDTGELFF. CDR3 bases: TGTGCCAGCAGAGGACAGGACACCGGGGAGCTGTTTTTT.

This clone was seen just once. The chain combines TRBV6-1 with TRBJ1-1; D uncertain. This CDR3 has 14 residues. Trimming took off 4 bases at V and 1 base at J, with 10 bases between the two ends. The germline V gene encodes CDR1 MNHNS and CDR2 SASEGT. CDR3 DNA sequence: TGTGCCAGCAGTGTGAAGGGATCGAACACTGAAGCTTTCTTT. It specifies CASSVKGSNTEAFF.

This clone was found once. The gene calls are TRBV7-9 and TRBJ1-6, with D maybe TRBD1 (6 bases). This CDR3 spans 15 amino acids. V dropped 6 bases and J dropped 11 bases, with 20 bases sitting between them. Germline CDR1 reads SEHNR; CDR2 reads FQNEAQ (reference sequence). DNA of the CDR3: TGTGCCAGCAGTTCAAGCCAGGGGTCTAGAGCACCCCTCCACTTT. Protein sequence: CASSSSQGSRAPLHF.

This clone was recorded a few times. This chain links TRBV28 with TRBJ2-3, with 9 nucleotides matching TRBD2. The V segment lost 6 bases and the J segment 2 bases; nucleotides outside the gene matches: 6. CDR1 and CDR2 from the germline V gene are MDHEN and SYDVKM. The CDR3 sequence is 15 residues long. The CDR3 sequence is CASSQTSGYTDTQYF. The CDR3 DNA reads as TGTGCCAGCAGCCAGACTAGCGGTTACACAGATACGCAGTATTTT.

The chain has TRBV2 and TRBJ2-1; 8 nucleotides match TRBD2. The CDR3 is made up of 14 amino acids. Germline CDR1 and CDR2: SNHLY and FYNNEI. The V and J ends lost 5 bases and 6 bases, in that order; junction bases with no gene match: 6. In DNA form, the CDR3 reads TGTGCCAGCAGTCCCGGACTAGCCGGCAATGAGCAGTTCTTC. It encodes CASSPGLAGNEQFF.

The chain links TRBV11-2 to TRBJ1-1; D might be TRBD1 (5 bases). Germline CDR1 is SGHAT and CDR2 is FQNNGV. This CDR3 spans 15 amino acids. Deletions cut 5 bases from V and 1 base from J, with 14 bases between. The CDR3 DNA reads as TGTGCCAGCAGCCCGAGTTATGGGGGGAACACTGAAGCTTTCTTT. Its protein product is CASSPSYGGNTEAFF.

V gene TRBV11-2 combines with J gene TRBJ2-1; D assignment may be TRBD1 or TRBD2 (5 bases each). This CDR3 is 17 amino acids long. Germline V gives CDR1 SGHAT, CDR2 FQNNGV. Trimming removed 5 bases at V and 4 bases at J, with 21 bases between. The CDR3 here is CASSLHRDRGPYNEQFF. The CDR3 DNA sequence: TGTGCCAGCAGCCTCCACCGCGACCGGGGACCATACAATGAGCAGTTCTTC.

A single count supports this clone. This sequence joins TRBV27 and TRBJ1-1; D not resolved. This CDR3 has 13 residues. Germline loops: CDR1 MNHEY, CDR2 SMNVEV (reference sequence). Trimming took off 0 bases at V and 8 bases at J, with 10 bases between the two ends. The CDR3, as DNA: TGTGCCAGCAGTTTATCGGTGGAGGTAGAAGCTTTCTTT. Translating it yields CASSLSVEVEAFF.